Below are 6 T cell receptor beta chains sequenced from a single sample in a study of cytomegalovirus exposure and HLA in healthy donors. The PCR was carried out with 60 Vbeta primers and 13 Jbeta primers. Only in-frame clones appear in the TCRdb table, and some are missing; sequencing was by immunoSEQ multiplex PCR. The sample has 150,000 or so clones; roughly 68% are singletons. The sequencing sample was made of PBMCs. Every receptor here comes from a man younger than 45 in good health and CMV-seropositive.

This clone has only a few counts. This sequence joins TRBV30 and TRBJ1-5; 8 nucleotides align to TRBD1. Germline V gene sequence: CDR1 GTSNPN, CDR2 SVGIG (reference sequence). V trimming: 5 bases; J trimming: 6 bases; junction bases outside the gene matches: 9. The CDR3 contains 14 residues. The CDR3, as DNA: TGTGCCTGGGCGGACAGGGCCTCCTCTCAGCCCCAGCATTTT. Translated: CAWADRASSQPQHF.

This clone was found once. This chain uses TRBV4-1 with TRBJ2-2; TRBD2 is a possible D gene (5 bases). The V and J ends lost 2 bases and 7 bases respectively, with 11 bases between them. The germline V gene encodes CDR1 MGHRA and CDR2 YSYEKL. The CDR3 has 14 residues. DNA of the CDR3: TGCGCCAGCAGCCAATGGGCGAGGGTCGGGGAGCTGTTTTTT. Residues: CASSQWARVGELFF.

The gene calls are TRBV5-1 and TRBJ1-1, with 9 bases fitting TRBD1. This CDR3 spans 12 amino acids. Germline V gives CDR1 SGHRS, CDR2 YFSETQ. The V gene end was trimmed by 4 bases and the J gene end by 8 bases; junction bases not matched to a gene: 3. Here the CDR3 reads CASSITGGEAFF. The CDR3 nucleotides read TGCGCCAGCAGCATCACAGGGGGCGAAGCTTTCTTT. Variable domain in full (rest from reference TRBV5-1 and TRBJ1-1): KAGVTQTPRYLIKTRGQQVTLSCSPISGHRSVSWYQQTPGQGLQFLFEYFSETQRNKGNFPGRFSGRQFSNSRSEMNVSTLELGDSALYLCASSITGGEAFFGQGTRLTVV.

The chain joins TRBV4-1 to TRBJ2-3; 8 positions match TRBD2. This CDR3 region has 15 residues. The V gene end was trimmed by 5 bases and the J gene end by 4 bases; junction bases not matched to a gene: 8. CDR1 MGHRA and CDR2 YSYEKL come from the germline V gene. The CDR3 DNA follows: TGCGCCAGCAGCTTAGCGGGGATTGCACCAGATACGCAGTATTTT. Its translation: CASSLAGIAPDTQYF.

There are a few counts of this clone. The CDR3 DNA is TGTGCCAGCAGCTTAGATCCGGGTTCCTACGAGCAGTACTTC. Its translation is CASSLDPGSYEQYF. The chain combines TRBV11-2 with TRBJ2-7; D is unresolved. CDR3 size: 14 residues. CDR1 and CDR2 (germline): SGHAT, FQNNGV. Trimming stripped 0 bases from V and 1 base from J, with 7 bases between.

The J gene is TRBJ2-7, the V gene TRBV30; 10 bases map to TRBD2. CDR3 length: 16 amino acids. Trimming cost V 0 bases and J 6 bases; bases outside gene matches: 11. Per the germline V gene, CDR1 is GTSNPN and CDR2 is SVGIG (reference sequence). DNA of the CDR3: TGTGCCTGGAGTGTTTTGGCTAGCGGGAGTCGGGGCGAGCAGTACTTC. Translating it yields CAWSVLASGSRGEQYF.